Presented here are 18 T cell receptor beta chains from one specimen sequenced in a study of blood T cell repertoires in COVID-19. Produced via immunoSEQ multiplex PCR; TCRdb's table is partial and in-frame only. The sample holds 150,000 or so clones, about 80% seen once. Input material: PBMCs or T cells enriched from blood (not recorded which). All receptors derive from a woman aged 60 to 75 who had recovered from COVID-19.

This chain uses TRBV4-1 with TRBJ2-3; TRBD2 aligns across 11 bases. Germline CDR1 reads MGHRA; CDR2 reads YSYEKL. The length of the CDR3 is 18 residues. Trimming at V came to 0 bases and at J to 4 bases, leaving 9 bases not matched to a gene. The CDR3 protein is CASSQESASGGRPDTQYF. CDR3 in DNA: TGCGCCAGCAGCCAAGAATCGGCTAGCGGGGGGAGGCCAGATACGCAGTATTTT.

The CDR3 region is CASSQVYVRGSTGNTIYF. CDR3 in DNA: TGCGCCAGCAGCCAAGTATACGTCAGGGGGTCCACTGGAAACACCATATATTTT. The rearrangement links TRBV4-1 to TRBJ1-3, with TRBD1 matching 7 bases. The length of the CDR3 is 18 residues. CDR1 MGHRA and CDR2 YSYEKL come from the germline V gene. The ends lost 1 base at V and 2 bases at J; junction bases unmatched: 11.

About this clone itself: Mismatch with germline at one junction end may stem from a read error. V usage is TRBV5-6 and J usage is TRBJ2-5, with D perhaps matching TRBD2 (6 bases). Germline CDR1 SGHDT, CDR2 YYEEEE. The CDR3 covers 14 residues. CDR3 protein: CASSLDAGQGTQYF. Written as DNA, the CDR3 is TGTGCCAGCAGCTTGGATGCGGGGCAAGGGACCCAGTACTTC.

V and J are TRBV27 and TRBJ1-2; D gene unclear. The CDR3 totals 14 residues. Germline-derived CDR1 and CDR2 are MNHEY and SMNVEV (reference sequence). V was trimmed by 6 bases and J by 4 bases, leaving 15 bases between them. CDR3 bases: TGTGCCAGCAGCCCTAACGGGGTAGGCTATGGCTACACCTTC. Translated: CASSPNGVGYGYTF.

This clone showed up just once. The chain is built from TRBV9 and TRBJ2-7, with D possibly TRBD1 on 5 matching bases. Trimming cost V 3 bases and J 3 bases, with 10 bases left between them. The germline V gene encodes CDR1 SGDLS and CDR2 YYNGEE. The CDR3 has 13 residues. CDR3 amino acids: CASSAGHIYEQYF. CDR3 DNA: TGTGCCAGCAGCGCCGGACATATCTACGAGCAGTACTTC.

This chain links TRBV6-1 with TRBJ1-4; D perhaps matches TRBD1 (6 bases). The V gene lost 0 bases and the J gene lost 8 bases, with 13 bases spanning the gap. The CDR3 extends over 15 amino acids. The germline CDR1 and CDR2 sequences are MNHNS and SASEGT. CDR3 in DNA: TGTGCCAGCAGTGAAGCGGGGGCCGGTTGGGAAAAACTGTTTTTT. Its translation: CASSEAGAGWEKLFF.

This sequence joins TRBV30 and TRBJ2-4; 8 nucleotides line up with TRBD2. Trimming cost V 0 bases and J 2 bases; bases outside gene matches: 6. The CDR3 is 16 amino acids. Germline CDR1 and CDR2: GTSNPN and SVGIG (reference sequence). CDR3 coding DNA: TGTGCCTGGAGTGTCTCCTCGGGGGGGTCCAAAAACATTCAGTACTTC. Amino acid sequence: CAWSVSSGGSKNIQYF.

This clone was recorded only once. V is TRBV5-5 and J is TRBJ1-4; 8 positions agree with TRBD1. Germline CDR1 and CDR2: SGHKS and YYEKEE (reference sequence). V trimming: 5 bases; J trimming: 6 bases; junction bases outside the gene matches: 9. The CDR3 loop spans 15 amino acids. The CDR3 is CASRKWGQVDEKLFF. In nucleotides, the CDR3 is TGTGCCAGCAGGAAATGGGGACAGGTTGATGAAAAACTGTTTTTT.

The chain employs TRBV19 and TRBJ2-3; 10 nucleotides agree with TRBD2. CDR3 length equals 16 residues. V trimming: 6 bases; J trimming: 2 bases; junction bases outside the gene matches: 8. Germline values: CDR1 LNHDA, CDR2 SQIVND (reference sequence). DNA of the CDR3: TGTGCCAGTAGAAAACTAGCGGGGACATTCACAGATACGCAGTATTTT. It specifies CASRKLAGTFTDTQYF.

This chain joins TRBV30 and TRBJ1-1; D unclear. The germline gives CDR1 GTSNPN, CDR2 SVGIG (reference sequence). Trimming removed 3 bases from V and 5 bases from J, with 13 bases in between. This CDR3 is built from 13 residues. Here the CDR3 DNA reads TGTGCCTGGAGCGACTCCCCGGGGACTGAAGCTTTCTTT. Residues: CAWSDSPGTEAFF.

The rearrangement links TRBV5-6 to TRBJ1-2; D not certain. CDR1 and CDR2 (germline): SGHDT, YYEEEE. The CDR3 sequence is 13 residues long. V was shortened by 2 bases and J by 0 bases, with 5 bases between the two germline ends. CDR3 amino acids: CASSFGANYGYTF. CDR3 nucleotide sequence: TGTGCCAGCAGCTTCGGAGCTAACTATGGCTACACCTTC.

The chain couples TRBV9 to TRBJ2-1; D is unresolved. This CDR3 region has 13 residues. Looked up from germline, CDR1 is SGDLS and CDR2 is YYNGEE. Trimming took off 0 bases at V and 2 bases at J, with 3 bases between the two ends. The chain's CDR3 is CASSVATYNEQFF. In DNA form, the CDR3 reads TGTGCCAGCAGCGTAGCTACCTACAATGAGCAGTTCTTC.

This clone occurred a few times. The CDR3 is CASSAYTGVEQYF. CDR3 coding DNA: TGTGCCAGCAGCGCCTACACAGGGGTTGAGCAGTACTTC. V is TRBV9 and J is TRBJ2-7; the match to TRBD1 covers 7 bases. This CDR3 region has 13 residues. From germline, CDR1 is SGDLS and CDR2 YYNGEE. The V segment lost 3 bases and the J segment 7 bases; nucleotides outside the gene matches: 7.

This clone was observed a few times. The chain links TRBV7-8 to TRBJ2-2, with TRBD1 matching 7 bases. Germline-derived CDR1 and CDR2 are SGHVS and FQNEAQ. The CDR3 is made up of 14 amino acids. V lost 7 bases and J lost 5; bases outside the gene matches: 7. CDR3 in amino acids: CASTRTGTTGELFF. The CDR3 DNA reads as TGTGCCAGCACCCGGACAGGCACGACCGGGGAGCTGTTTTTT. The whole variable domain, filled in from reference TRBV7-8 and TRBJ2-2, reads GAGVSQSPRYKVAKRGQDVALRCDPISGHVSLFWYQQALGQGPEFLTYFQNEAQLDKSGLPSDRFFAERPEGSVSTLKIQRTQQEDSAVYLCASTRTGTTGELFFGEGSRLTVL.

CDR3 bases: TGCGCCAGCAGCCAAGATTTAACGGGACTAACCTACGAGCAGTACTTC. It specifies CASSQDLTGLTYEQYF. The rearrangement links TRBV4-1 to TRBJ2-7, with 7 bases matching TRBD2. The CDR3 runs to 16 residues. Unmatched junction bases numbered 7, after V lost 0 bases and J lost 2 bases. Germline assignment: CDR1 MGHRA and CDR2 YSYEKL.

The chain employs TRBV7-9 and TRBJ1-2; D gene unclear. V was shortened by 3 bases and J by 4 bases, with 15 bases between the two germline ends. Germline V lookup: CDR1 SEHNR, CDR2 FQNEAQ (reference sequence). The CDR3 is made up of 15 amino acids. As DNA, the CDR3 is TGTGCCAGCAGCTTCGCAGGAGGGATGGGCTATGGCTACACCTTC. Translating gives CASSFAGGMGYGYTF.

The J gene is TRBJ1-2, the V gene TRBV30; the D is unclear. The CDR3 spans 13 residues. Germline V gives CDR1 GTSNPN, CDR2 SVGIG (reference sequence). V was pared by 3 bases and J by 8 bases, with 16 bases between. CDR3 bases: TGTGCCTGGAGGACACCCCCTCTCGCCGGCTACACCTTC. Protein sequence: CAWRTPPLAGYTF.

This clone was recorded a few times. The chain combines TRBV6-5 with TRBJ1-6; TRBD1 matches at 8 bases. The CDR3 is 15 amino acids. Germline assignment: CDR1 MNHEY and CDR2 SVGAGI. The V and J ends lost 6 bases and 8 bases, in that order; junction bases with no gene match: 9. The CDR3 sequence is CASRAQGARYSPLHF. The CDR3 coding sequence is TGTGCCAGCAGGGCTCAGGGGGCGCGGTATTCACCCCTCCACTTT.